A selection of T cell receptor beta chains follows, all from one sample in a study of graft-versus-host responses after intestinal transplantation. The protocol was immunoSEQ multiplex PCR, while the TCRdb copy is restricted to in-frame clones and leaves out a portion. In the table there are 4,700 or so clones, 65% to 85% of which are singletons. The material was ileum tissue, obtained 17 days after transplant. The receptors come from a human patient who received an intestinal transplant, so some T cells may come from the graft donor. The CDR3 runs from the conserved cysteine through the conserved F or W. D genes are given only for firm matches. Some rows mark clone size as missing; the rest say once, few, many or name a class of expanded clone.

D gene: TRBD1; clone size: .; V gene: TRBV4-2; J gene: TRBJ1-5; CDR3 DNA: TGTGCCAGCAGCCTACAGGGGACGGGGCAGCCCCAGCATTTT; CDR3 protein: CASSLQGTGQPQHF
D gene: .; clone size: .; V gene: TRBV9; J gene: TRBJ1-5; CDR3 DNA: TGTGCCAGCAGCGTAGGGGACACCAATCAGCCCCAGCATTTT; CDR3 protein: CASSVGDTNQPQHF
D gene: TRBD2; clone size: .; V gene: TRBV9; J gene: TRBJ2-3; CDR3 DNA: TGTGCCAGCAGCGTAGTACTAGCGGGGGGAACAGATACGCAGTATTTT; CDR3 protein: CASSVVLAGGTDTQYF
D gene: TRBD2; clone size: .; V gene: TRBV2; J gene: TRBJ2-5; CDR3 DNA: TGTGCCAGCAGTCGGACTAGCCAAGAGACCCAGTACTTC; CDR3 protein: CASSRTSQETQYF
D gene: .; clone size: .; V gene: TRBV18; J gene: TRBJ1-1; CDR3 DNA: TGTGCCAGCTCACCAGAACCGGTAACCACTGAAGCTTTCTTT; CDR3 protein: CASSPEPVTTEAFF
D gene: TRBD2; clone size: .; V gene: TRBV4-1; J gene: TRBJ2-1; CDR3 DNA: TGCGCCAGCAGCCAAGACGGGAGGGCTAGCGGGTCCTCCTACAATGAGCAGTTCTTC; CDR3 protein: CASSQDGRASGSSYNEQFF
D gene: TRBD2; clone size: .; V gene: TRBV27; J gene: TRBJ2-1; CDR3 DNA: TGTGCCAGCAGTTTATCTGTTTCTAGCGGGGGGAGTTACAATGAGCAGTTCTTC; CDR3 protein: CASSLSVSSGGSYNEQFF
D gene: TRBD1; clone size: once; V gene: TRBV6-1; J gene: TRBJ1-2; CDR3 DNA: TGTGCCAGCAGGACCGGGACAGGTGTCTATGGCTACACCTTC; CDR3 protein: CASRTGTGVYGYTF
D gene: .; clone size: .; V gene: TRBV6-1; J gene: TRBJ1-4; CDR3 DNA: TGTGCCATCAGATCCGGGAGGGGAAATGAAAAACTGTTTTTT; CDR3 protein: CAIRSGRGNEKLFF
D gene: .; clone size: .; V gene: TRBV25-1; J gene: TRBJ1-6; CDR3 DNA: TGTGCCAGCAGCGAGCCTCAGAGCCCAGGCAATTCACCCCTCCACTTT; CDR3 protein: CASSEPQSPGNSPLHF
D gene: TRBD1; clone size: few; V gene: TRBV19; J gene: TRBJ1-5; CDR3 DNA: TGTGCCAGTAGTTTACAGGGGTCTCAGCCCCAGCATTTT; CDR3 protein: CASSLQGSQPQHF
D gene: TRBD1; clone size: once; V gene: TRBV2; J gene: TRBJ2-1; CDR3 DNA: TGTGCCAGCAGTTGGGACAGGGACTACAATGAGCAGTTCTTC; CDR3 protein: CASSWDRDYNEQFF
D gene: .; clone size: once; V gene: TRBV6-5; J gene: TRBJ1-6; CDR3 DNA: TGTGCCAGCAGTTCGCCGACAGACTATAATTCACCCCTCCACTTT; CDR3 protein: CASSSPTDYNSPLHF
D gene: .; clone size: .; V gene: TRBV11-3; J gene: TRBJ2-1; CDR3 DNA: TGTGCCAGCAGCTTAAATAACAATGAGCAGTTCTTC; CDR3 protein: CASSLNNNEQFF
D gene: .; clone size: few; V gene: TRBV5-1; J gene: TRBJ2-6; CDR3 DNA: TGCGCCAGCAGCTTGCACTCTGGGGCCAACGTCCTGACTTTC; CDR3 protein: CASSLHSGANVLTF
D gene: .; clone size: .; V gene: TRBV27; J gene: TRBJ1-5; CDR3 DNA: TGTGCCAGCAGGGTAGGGAGGGCCCCGAATCAGCCCCAGCATTTT; CDR3 protein: CASRVGRAPNQPQHF
D gene: .; clone size: .; V gene: TRBV6-5; J gene: TRBJ1-1; CDR3 DNA: TGTGCCAGCAGTTATAGCTGGGGGGGGGACACTGAAGCTTTCTTT; CDR3 protein: CASSYSWGGDTEAFF
D gene: TRBD2; clone size: .; V gene: TRBV7-2; J gene: TRBJ2-5; CDR3 DNA: TGTGCCAGCAGCTTAGTTACGGGGGGAGAAGAGACCCAGTACTTC; CDR3 protein: CASSLVTGGEETQYF
D gene: TRBD2; clone size: .; V gene: TRBV18; J gene: TRBJ2-3; CDR3 DNA: TGTGCCAGCTCCCCGCCTAGCGGGGGGAGCACAGATACGCAGTATTTT; CDR3 protein: CASSPPSGGSTDTQYF
D gene: TRBD1; clone size: .; V gene: TRBV10-1; J gene: TRBJ2-3; CDR3 DNA: TGCGCCAGCAGTGAGTACAGGGGGCTAGATACGCAGTATTTT; CDR3 protein: CASSEYRGLDTQYF
D gene: TRBD1; clone size: .; V gene: TRBV6-1; J gene: TRBJ1-2; CDR3 DNA: TGTGCCAGCAGACTCGGACAGGGGATCTATGGCTACACCTTC; CDR3 protein: CASRLGQGIYGYTF
D gene: TRBD1; clone size: once; V gene: TRBV27; J gene: TRBJ1-2; CDR3 DNA: TGTGCCAGCAAAAGGGGGACAGCGGAGAACTATGGCTACACCTTC; CDR3 protein: CASKRGTAENYGYTF
D gene: .; clone size: .; V gene: TRBV5-4; J gene: TRBJ1-2; CDR3 DNA: TGTGCCAGCAGCCCAACATGGGGGCACAGGAGCCAGAACTATGGCTACACCTTC; CDR3 protein: CASSPTWGHRSQNYGYTF
D gene: TRBD1; clone size: .; V gene: TRBV7-3; J gene: TRBJ2-2; CDR3 DNA: TGTGCCAGCAGCCGGGACAGGGGGTTCGCCGGGGAGCTGTTTTTT; CDR3 protein: CASSRDRGFAGELFF
D gene: .; clone size: .; V gene: TRBV15; J gene: TRBJ2-1; CDR3 DNA: TGTGCCACCAGCAGAGAGGACATAAGCGTTATCAATGAGCAGTTCTTC; CDR3 protein: CATSREDISVINEQFF
D gene: .; clone size: .; V gene: TRBV5-4; J gene: TRBJ1-2; CDR3 DNA: TGTGCCAGCAGCCGACAGGCGGATGGCTACACCTTC; CDR3 protein: CASSRQADGYTF
D gene: .; clone size: .; V gene: TRBV7-8; J gene: TRBJ1-5; CDR3 DNA: TGTGCCAGCAGCCGCAGGTTTAGCAATCAGCCCCAGCATTTT; CDR3 protein: CASSRRFSNQPQHF